The T cell receptor (beta chain) under discussion was sequenced for a study of T-cell reconstitution after alpha-beta-depleted transplantation in children. Unique molecular identifiers tagged the TCRbeta library. TCRdb re-called the PCR reads through MiXCR, storing one row per CDR3 protein. The repertoire holds about 540,000 distinct CDR3 sequences, approximately 20% seen once, with about 3.1% in the top ten. The CDR3 totals 15 residues. Germline V gene lookup returns CDR1 ENHRY and CDR2 SYGVKD. The ends were cut back, 3 bases at V and 1 base at J, with 12 bases in the middle. The source material was PBMCs from the stem cell graft donor, sampled from the stem cell graft. The V call is TRBV10-3, the J call TRBJ2-5, with TRBD1 as a possible D gene (5 bases). This TCR derives from a human donor who donated a stem cell graft to a child with acute lymphoblastic leukemia. The CDR3 is CAISEGVGAQETQYF. Here the CDR3 DNA reads TGTGCCATCAGTGAAGGGGTCGGAGCCCAAGAGACCCAGTACTTC.